These 26 T cell receptor beta chains were all obtained from the same sample, sequenced in a study of metastatic and nonmetastatic thyroid tumors (dated by TCRdb to the early 2020s). No patient had received any treatment before thyroid surgery. The receptor library was made with PCR. Sequencing relied on an Illumina HiSeq 4000. TCRdb reprocessing: public reads trimmed at Q25 with fastp, clones called with MiXCR, in-frame beta chains kept. The sample includes tens of thousands of clones, with more than 20% observed a single time. The top ten clonotypes cover 3.4% of the sample. The source material was blood. The source is a male donor with papillary thyroid cancer or a benign thyroid nodule (not recorded which). Some clones in this sample may be carry-over from other donors' samples.

This clone was seen ten or more times. Other nucleotide sequences from this sample produce the same CDR3. The chain's CDR3 is CASSIPGQPDTQYF. The CDR3 coding sequence is TGTGCCAGCAGTATCCCGGGACAGCCAGATACGCAGTATTTT. This chain uses TRBV12-3 or TRBV12-4 with TRBJ2-3; 7 positions agree with TRBD1. Losses at the gene ends were 5 bases for V and 4 bases for J; bases not matched to a gene: 6. The CDR3 is 14 amino acids.

This clone was observed a handful of times. The rearrangement links TRBV6-1 to TRBJ2-7, with 12 nucleotides matching TRBD2. V shed 4 bases and J 6 bases; nucleotides not matched to a gene: 1. The CDR3 loop spans 13 amino acids. CDR1 is MNHNS and CDR2 is SASEGT in the germline V gene. CDR3 loop: CASSGLAGAEQYF. For the CDR3, the DNA is TGTGCCAGCAGTGGACTAGCGGGAGCCGAGCAGTACTTC.

The V and J genes are TRBV4-1 and TRBJ2-7; 12 bases line up with TRBD2. Trimming cost V 3 bases and J 6 bases; bases outside gene matches: 9. Per germline, CDR1 MGHRA and CDR2 YSYEKL. The CDR3 is 16 residues long. The CDR3 bases are TGCGCCAGCAGCCATTCCGGGACTAGCGGGCTCGGCGAGCAGTACTTC. Its protein product is CASSHSGTSGLGEQYF.

This clone was seen repeatedly, ten times or more. The J gene is TRBJ1-2, the V gene TRBV28; D is undetermined. The CDR3 totals 14 residues. V lost 4 bases and J lost 0, with 9 bases in between. Germline V gene sequence: CDR1 MDHEN, CDR2 SYDVKM. The CDR3 here is CASSSPGPNYGYTF. In DNA, the CDR3 is TGTGCCAGCAGTTCCCCCGGACCTAACTATGGCTACACCTTC.

In regard to this clone: A single base separates this from a much larger clone, so it may be a read error. Distinct nucleotide sequences in the sample also encode this CDR3. This chain links TRBV5-1 with TRBJ2-3; D is unresolved. Germline CDR1 is SGHRS and CDR2 is YFSETQ. This CDR3 contains 13 residues. Here the CDR3 reads CASSLSGTDTQYF. CDR3 DNA: TGCGCCAGCAGCTTGTCGGGCACAGATACGCAGTACTTT.

J is TRBJ1-1 and V is TRBV11-3; D is undetermined. Per germline, CDR1 SGHNT and CDR2 YENEEA. V lost 3 bases, J lost 3 bases, and 8 bases lay in between. This CDR3 comprises 13 residues. The CDR3 loop is CASSFVEDTEAFF. Here the CDR3 DNA reads TGTGCCAGCAGCTTCGTCGAGGACACTGAAGCTTTCTTT. Full variable domain (rest looked up from reference TRBV11-3 and TRBJ1-1): EAGVVQSPRYKIIEKKQPVAFWCNPISGHNTLYWYLQNLGQGPELLIRYENEEAVDDSQLPKDRFSAERLKGVDSTLKIQPAELGDSAVYLCASSFVEDTEAFFGQGTRLTVV.

This clone has ten or more counts. This chain links TRBV19 with TRBJ2-1; perhaps TRBD1 as D (7 bases). Germline CDR1 reads LNHDA; CDR2 reads SQIVND (reference sequence). Trimming shortened V by 4 bases and J by 7 bases, and 17 bases separated the two germline ends. This CDR3 is built from 15 residues. CDR3 sequence: CASSRQSGGKNEQFF. CDR3 DNA sequence: TGTGCCAGTAGTAGACAGTCAGGGGGGAAAAATGAGCAGTTCTTC.

This clone was picked up a small number of times. The chain employs TRBV29-1 and TRBJ2-1, with 9 bases lining up with TRBD2. Per the germline V gene, CDR1 is SQVTM and CDR2 is ANQGSEA. The CDR3 runs 15 residues. V lost 1 base to trimming and J lost 5 bases; unmatched junction nucleotides: 6. CDR3 DNA: TGCAGCGTTGAAGGGCTAGCGGGAACAAACAATGAGCAGTTCTTC. This translates into CSVEGLAGTNNEQFF.

The V and J genes are TRBV20-1 and TRBJ1-2, with 7 bases fitting TRBD1. Germline V gene lookup returns CDR1 DFQATT and CDR2 SNEGSKA (reference sequence). V was pared by 6 bases and J by 0 bases, with 13 bases of the junction left unmatched. CDR3 length equals 16 residues. CDR3 bases: TGCAGTGCCACACCGCTTACAGGGGCAGCTAACTATGGCTACACCTTC. Its translation is CSATPLTGAANYGYTF.

This clone occurred many times. Here the CDR3 reads CASSFPTDSSGNTIYF. DNA of the CDR3: TGTGCCAGCAGCTTCCCCACGGACAGCTCTGGAAACACCATATATTTT. The J gene is TRBJ1-3, the V gene TRBV5-6; TRBD1 might be the D (6 bases). The CDR3 runs 16 residues. Per germline, CDR1 SGHDT and CDR2 YYEEEE. V lost 2 bases, J lost 0 bases, and 12 bases lay in between.

There are many counts of this clone. The chain joins TRBV12-3 or TRBV12-4 to TRBJ2-5; 7 bases are a match to TRBD1. CDR3 size: 16 residues. With V trimmed by 3 bases and J by 5 bases, 12 bases remained unmatched. DNA of the CDR3: TGTGCCAGCAGTTTTAGCTTCAGGGGGATCCCCGAGACCCAGTACTTC. This codes for CASSFSFRGIPETQYF.

In its sample, this clone was seen many times. The CDR3 sequence: CASSHRLAGSYNEQFF. In DNA form, the CDR3 reads TGTGCCAGCAGCCACCGACTAGCGGGGTCCTACAATGAGCAGTTCTTC. The V and J genes are TRBV11-2 and TRBJ2-1, with 11 bases matching TRBD2. Germline V gene data show CDR1 as SGHAT and CDR2 as FQNNGV. CDR3 length: 16 residues. The V and J ends lost 5 bases and 1 base, in that order; junction bases with no gene match: 4.

This clone was recorded at least ten times. The chain combines TRBV6-1 with TRBJ2-1, with TRBD1 identical over 10 bases. V trimming: 6 bases; J trimming: 5 bases; junction bases outside the gene matches: 7. Per germline, CDR1 MNHNS and CDR2 SASEGT. There are 15 residues in the CDR3. The DNA of the CDR3 is TGTGCCAGCAGGCCATCGGGACAGGGGAACAATGAGCAGTTCTTC. Translated, it gives CASRPSGQGNNEQFF.

At least ten counts were recorded for this clone. The chain has TRBV5-1 and TRBJ2-1; the D is unclear. The CDR3 is 16 amino acids. Trimming took 0 bases from V and 2 from J, leaving 12 bases between them. Germline CDR1 SGHRS, CDR2 YFSETQ. CDR3 sequence: CASSLAGGKAYNEQFF. In nucleotides, the CDR3 is TGCGCCAGCAGCTTGGCCGGCGGTAAGGCCTACAATGAGCAGTTCTTC. The whole variable domain, remainder taken from reference TRBV5-1 and TRBJ2-1, is KAGVTQTPRYLIKTRGQQVTLSCSPISGHRSVSWYQQTPGQGLQFLFEYFSETQRNKGNFPGRFSGRQFSNSRSEMNVSTLELGDSALYLCASSLAGGKAYNEQFFGPGTRLTVL.

This clone turned up a few times. This chain connects TRBV28 to TRBJ2-3, with 8 bases matching TRBD1. Trimming removed 4 bases from V and 2 bases from J; junction bases left unmatched: 2. From germline, CDR1 is MDHEN and CDR2 SYDVKM. This CDR3 has 14 amino acids. CDR3 DNA sequence: TGTGCCAGCAGTTGGACAGGGACCACAGATACGCAGTATTTT. Translated, it gives CASSWTGTTDTQYF.

The rearrangement joins TRBV7-2 to TRBJ2-7, with D perhaps TRBD1 (5 bases). The V end lost 0 bases, the J end lost 6 bases, and 15 bases lay between the germline ends. The CDR3 has 15 residues. In germline, CDR1 is SGHTA, CDR2 FQGNSA. Here the CDR3 DNA reads TGTGCCAGCAGCTTAGCCCCCGGGTCAGGGCGCGAGCAGTACTTC. Amino acids: CASSLAPGSGREQYF.

This clone was detected ten times or more. The V call is TRBV3-1, the J call TRBJ2-1, with D hard to call. Germline loops: CDR1 LGHDT, CDR2 YNNKEL (reference sequence). Trimming left V 1 base short and J 5 bases short, with 9 bases between. The CDR3 is 14 residues long. The CDR3 reads CASSQGYSHNEQFF. CDR3 DNA: TGTGCCAGCAGCCAAGGTTATAGCCACAATGAGCAGTTCTTC.

This clone was counted a few times. One junction end does not reproduce the germline sequence, and a read error may be involved. The chain uses TRBV27 and TRBJ2-1; 10 positions agree with TRBD2. This CDR3 has 14 amino acids. Germline lookup yields CDR1 MNHEY and CDR2 SMNVEV (reference sequence). The CDR3 reads CASSYQGLANEQFF. In DNA, the CDR3 is TGCGCCAGCAGTTATCAGGGACTAGCGAATGAGCAGTTCTTC.

This clone was detected a few times. V is TRBV5-1 and J is TRBJ2-7, with a possible D match to TRBD1 (6 bases). With 0 bases removed from V and 3 bases from J, the gap between germline ends came to 16 bases. Germline CDR1 is SGHRS and CDR2 is YFSETQ. The CDR3 runs to 16 residues. The DNA of the CDR3 is TGCGCCAGCAGCTTGGGCACAGGGTTTGGAGTCTACGAGCAGTACTTC. Translating gives CASSLGTGFGVYEQYF.

The CDR3 DNA is TGCAGCCTAAGACAGCAGAACACTGAAGCTTTCTTT. This sequence encodes CSLRQQNTEAFF. The J gene is TRBJ1-1, the V gene TRBV20-1; D possibly corresponds to TRBD1 (5 bases). The CDR3 sequence is 12 residues long. Germline values: CDR1 DFQATT, CDR2 SNEGSKA (reference sequence).

Of note for this clone: Other DNA sequences in this sample translate to the same CDR3. The V and J genes are TRBV11-1 and TRBJ2-2, with TRBD2 identical over 15 bases. The V segment lost 4 bases and the J segment 5 bases; nucleotides outside the gene matches: 8. The CDR3 contains 18 residues. Germline CDR1 reads SGHAT; CDR2 reads FQDESV (reference sequence). CDR3 residues: CASSSWTSGRARTGELFF. The CDR3 nucleotides are TGTGCCAGCAGCTCGTGGACTAGCGGGAGGGCGAGGACCGGGGAGCTGTTTTTT.

This clone occurred once. The V gene is TRBV11-2, the J gene TRBJ1-2; maybe TRBD1 (5 bases). Germline V lookup: CDR1 SGHAT, CDR2 FQNNGV. The CDR3 runs 17 residues. Trimming cost V 2 bases and J 4 bases, with 20 bases left between them. CDR3 amino acids: CASSLSPSCGQGYGYTF. CDR3 DNA: TGTGCCAGCAGCTTATCCCCCTCGTGTGGTCAGGGCTATGGCTACACCTTC.

This clone was seen many times. In DNA, the CDR3 is TGTGCCAGCAGTGAAGAGGGGGCAGGGAGCAATCAGCCCCAGCATTTT. The encoded protein is CASSEEGAGSNQPQHF. The genes are TRBV2 and TRBJ1-5, with 7 bases fitting TRBD1. V was clipped by 1 base and J by 1 base; unmatched bases: 4. Germline V gene lookup returns CDR1 SNHLY and CDR2 FYNNEI. This CDR3 contains 16 residues. Full variable domain (missing parts from reference TRBV2 and TRBJ1-5): EPEVTQTPSHQVTQMGQEVILRCVPISNHLYFYWYRQILGQKVEFLVSFYNNEISEKSEIFDDQFSVERPDGSNFTLKIRSTKLEDSAMYFCASSEEGAGSNQPQHFGDGTRLSIL.

This clone has a count of ten or more. The chain recombines TRBV15 with TRBJ2-3, with 8 bases aligning to TRBD1. CDR3 size: 15 residues. Germline lookup yields CDR1 LNHNV and CDR2 YYDKDF (reference sequence). Trimming took 8 bases from V and 2 from J; bases not matched to a gene: 9. DNA of the CDR3: TGTGCCACCCGTATAGGACAGGGAACCACAGATACGCAGTATTTT. This sequence encodes CATRIGQGTTDTQYF.

This clone has a count of ten or more. V and J are TRBV9 and TRBJ2-7; 8 positions match TRBD1. Trimming removed 4 bases from V and 2 bases from J; junction bases left unmatched: 2. The germline V gene has CDR1 SGDLS and CDR2 YYNGEE. CDR3 length: 13 residues. The chain's CDR3 is CASSPQGAYEQYF. CDR3 in DNA: TGTGCCAGCAGCCCACAGGGGGCCTACGAGCAGTACTTC.

The sample holds many counts of this clone. The rearrangement uses TRBV19 and TRBJ1-2; D gene ambiguous. V was shortened by 1 base and J by 3 bases, with 9 bases between the two germline ends. This CDR3 comprises 14 residues. Germline V lookup: CDR1 LNHDA, CDR2 SQIVND (reference sequence). Here the CDR3 reads CASSIGRAYYGYTF. The CDR3 nucleotides read TGTGCCAGTAGTATAGGCCGGGCTTACTATGGCTACACCTTC.